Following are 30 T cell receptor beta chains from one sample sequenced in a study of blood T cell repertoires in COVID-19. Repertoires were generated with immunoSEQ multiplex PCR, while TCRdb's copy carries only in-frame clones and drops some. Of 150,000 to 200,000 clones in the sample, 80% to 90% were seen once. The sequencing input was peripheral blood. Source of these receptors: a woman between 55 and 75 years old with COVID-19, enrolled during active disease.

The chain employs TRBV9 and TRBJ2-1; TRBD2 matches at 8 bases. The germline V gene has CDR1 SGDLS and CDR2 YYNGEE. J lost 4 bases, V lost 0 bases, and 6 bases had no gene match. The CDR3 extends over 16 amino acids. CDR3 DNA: TGTGCCAGCAGCGTAGAGGTAGCGGGGTTATACAATGAGCAGTTCTTC. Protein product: CASSVEVAGLYNEQFF. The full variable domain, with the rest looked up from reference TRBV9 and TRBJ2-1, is DSGVTQTPKHLITATGQRVTLRCSPRSGDLSVYWYQQSLDQGLQFLIQYYNGEERAKGNILERFSAQQFPDLHSELNLSSLELGDSALYFCASSVEVAGLYNEQFFGPGTRLTVL.

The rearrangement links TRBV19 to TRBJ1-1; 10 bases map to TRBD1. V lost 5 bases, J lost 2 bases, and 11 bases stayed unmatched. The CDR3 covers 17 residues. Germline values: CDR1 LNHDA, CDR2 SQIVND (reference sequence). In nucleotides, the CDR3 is TGTGCCAGTAGTGCACCCGGGACAGGGGTCTCTAACACTGAAGCTTTCTTT. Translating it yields CASSAPGTGVSNTEAFF.

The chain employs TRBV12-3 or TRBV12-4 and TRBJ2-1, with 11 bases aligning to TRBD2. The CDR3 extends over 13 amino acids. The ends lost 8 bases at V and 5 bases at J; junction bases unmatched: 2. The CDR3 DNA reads TGTGCCAGCGGGGGACTAGCGGACAATGAGCAGTTCTTC. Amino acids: CASGGLADNEQFF.

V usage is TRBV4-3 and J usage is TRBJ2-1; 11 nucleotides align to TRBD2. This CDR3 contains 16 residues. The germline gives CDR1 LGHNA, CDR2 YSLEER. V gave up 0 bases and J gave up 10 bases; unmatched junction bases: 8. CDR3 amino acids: CASSQELAGVRGEQFF. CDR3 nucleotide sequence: TGCGCCAGCAGCCAAGAACTAGCGGGAGTGCGGGGAGAGCAGTTCTTC.

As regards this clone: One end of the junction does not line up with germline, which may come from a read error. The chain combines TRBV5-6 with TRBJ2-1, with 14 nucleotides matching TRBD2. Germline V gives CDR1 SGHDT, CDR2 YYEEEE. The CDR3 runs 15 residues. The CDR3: CASRLGLAGVREQFF. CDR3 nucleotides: TGTGCCAGCAGGTTGGGACTAGCGGGAGTTAGGGAGCAGTTCTTC.

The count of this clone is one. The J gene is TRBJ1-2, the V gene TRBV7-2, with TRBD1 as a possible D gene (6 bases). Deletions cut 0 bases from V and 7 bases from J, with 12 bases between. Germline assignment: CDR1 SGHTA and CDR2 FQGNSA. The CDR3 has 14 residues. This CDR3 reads CASSLASGAGGYTF. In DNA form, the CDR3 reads TGTGCCAGCAGCTTAGCCTCAGGGGCAGGTGGCTACACCTTC.

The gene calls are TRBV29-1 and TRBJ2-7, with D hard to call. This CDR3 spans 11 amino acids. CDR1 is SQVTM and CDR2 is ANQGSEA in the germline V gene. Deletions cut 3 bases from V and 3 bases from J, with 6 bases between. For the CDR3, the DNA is TGCAGCGTTGAGAACAGCTACGAGCAGTACTTC. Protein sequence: CSVENSYEQYF.

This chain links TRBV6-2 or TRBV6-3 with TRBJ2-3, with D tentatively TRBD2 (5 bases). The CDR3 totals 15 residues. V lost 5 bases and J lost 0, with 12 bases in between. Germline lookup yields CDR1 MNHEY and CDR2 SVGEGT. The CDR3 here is CASSNVAKSTDTQYF. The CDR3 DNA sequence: TGTGCCAGCAGTAATGTAGCGAAAAGCACAGATACGCAGTATTTT.

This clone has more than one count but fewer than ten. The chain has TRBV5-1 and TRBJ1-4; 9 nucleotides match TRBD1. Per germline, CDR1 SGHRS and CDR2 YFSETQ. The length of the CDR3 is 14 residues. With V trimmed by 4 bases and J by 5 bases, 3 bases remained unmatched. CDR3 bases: TGCGCCAGCAGCGGGACAGGGCGCAATGAAAAACTGTTTTTT. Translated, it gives CASSGTGRNEKLFF.

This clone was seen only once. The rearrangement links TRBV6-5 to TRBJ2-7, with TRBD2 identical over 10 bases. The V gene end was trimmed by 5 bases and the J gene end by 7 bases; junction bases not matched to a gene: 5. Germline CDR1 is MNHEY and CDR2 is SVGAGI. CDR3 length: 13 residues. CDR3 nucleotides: TGTGCCAGCAGTCGGACTAGCGGCTGGGAGCAGTACTTC. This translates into CASSRTSGWEQYF.

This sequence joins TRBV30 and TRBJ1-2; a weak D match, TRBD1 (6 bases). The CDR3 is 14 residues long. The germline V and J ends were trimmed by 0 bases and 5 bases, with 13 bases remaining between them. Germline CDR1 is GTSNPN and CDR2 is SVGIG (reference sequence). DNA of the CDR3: TGTGCCTGGAGTGTTAACACAGGGCGTTATGGCTACACCTTC. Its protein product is CAWSVNTGRYGYTF.

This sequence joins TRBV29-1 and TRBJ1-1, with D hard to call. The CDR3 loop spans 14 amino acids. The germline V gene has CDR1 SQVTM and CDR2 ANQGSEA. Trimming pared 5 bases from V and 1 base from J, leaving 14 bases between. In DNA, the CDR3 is TGCAGCGTTAAACGGTCCACGAAGAACACTGAAGCTTTCTTT. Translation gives CSVKRSTKNTEAFF.

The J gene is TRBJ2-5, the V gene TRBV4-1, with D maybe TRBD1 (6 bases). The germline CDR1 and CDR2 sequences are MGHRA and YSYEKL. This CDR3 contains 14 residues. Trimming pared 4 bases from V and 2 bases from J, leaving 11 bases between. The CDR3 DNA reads TGCGCCAGCAGCCCCGGACAGTCACAAGAGACCCAGTACTTC. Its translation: CASSPGQSQETQYF.

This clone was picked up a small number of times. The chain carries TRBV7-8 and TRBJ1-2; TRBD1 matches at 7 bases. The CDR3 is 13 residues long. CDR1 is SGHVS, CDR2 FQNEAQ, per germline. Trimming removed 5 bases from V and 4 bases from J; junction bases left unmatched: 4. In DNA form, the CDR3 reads TGTGCCAGCAGCCCACGGACAGGCTATGGCTACACCTTC. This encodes CASSPRTGYGYTF.

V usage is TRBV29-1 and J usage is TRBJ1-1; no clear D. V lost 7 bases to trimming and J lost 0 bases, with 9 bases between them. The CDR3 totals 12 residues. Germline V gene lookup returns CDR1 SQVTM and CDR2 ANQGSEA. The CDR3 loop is CSGQNMNTEAFF. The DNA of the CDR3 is TGCAGCGGTCAGAACATGAACACTGAAGCTTTCTTT.

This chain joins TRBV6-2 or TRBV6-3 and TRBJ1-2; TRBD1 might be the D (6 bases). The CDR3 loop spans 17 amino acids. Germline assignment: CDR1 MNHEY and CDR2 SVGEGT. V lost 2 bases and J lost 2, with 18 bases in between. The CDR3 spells CASSYTSGTWENYGYTF. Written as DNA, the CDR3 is TGTGCCAGCAGTTACACATCCGGGACATGGGAGAACTATGGCTACACCTTC.

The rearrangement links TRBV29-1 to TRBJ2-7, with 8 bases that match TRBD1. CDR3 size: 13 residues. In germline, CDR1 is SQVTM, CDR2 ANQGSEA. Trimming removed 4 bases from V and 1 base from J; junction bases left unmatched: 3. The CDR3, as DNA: TGCAGCGTTGGGCGGGACAGGTCCTACGAGCAGTACTTC. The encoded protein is CSVGRDRSYEQYF.

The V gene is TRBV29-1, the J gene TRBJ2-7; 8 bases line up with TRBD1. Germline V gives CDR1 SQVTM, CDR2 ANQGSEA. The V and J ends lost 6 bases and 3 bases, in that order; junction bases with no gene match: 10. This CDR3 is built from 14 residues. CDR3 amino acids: CSVTGRQGHYEQYF. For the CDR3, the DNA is TGCAGCGTCACCGGGAGACAGGGGCACTACGAGCAGTACTTC.

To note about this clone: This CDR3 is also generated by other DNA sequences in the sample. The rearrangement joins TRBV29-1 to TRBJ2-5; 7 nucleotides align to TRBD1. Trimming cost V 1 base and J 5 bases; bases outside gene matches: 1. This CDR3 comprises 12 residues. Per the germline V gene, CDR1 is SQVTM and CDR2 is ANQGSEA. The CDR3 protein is CSVEGQGETQYF. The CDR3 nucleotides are TGCAGCGTTGAAGGACAGGGTGAGACCCAGTACTTC.

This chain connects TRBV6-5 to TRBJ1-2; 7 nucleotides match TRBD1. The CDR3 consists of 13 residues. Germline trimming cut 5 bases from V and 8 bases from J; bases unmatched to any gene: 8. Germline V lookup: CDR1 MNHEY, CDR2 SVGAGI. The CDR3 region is CASSRDRDTGYTF. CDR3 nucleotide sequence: TGTGCCAGCAGTCGTGACAGGGATACAGGCTACACCTTC.

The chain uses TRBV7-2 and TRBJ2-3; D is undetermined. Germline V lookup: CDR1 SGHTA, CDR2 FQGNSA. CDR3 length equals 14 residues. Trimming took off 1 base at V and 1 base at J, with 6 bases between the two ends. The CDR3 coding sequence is TGTGCCAGCAGCTTAGTCCGAGGCACAGATACGCAGTATTTT. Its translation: CASSLVRGTDTQYF.

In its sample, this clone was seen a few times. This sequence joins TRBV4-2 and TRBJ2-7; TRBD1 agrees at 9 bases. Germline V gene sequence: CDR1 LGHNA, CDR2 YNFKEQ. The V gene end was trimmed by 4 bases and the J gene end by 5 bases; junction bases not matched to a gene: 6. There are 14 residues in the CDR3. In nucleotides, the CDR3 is TGTGCCAGCAGCCTCGGGACAGGGACTAACGAGCAGTACTTC. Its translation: CASSLGTGTNEQYF.

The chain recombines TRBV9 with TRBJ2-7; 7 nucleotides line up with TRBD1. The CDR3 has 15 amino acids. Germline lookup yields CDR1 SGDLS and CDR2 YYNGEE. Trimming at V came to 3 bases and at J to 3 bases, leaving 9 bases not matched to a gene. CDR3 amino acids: CASSGLDRAGYEQYF. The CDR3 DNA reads TGTGCCAGCAGCGGTCTAGACAGGGCCGGCTACGAGCAGTACTTC.

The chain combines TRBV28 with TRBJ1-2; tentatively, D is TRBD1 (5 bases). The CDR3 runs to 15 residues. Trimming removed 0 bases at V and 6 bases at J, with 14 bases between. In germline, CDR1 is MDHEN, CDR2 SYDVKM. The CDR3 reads CASSLWGGPLNGYTF. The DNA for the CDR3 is TGTGCCAGCAGTTTATGGGGGGGACCCCTAAATGGCTACACCTTC.

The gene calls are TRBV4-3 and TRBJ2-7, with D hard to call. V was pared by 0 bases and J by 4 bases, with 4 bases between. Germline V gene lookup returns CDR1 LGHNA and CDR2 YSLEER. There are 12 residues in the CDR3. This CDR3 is CASSQDRYEQYF. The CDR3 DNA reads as TGCGCCAGCAGCCAAGATAGATACGAGCAGTACTTC.

This chain's CDR3 is CATSDLRTSGRASYNEQFF. Here the CDR3 DNA reads TGTGCCACCAGTGACCTGAGGACTAGCGGGAGAGCGTCCTACAATGAGCAGTTCTTC. The chain carries TRBV24-1 and TRBJ2-1, with 13 bases identical to TRBD2. CDR1 KGHDR and CDR2 SFDVKD come from the germline V gene. V lost 4 bases to trimming and J lost 1 base; unmatched junction nucleotides: 9. The CDR3 runs to 19 residues.

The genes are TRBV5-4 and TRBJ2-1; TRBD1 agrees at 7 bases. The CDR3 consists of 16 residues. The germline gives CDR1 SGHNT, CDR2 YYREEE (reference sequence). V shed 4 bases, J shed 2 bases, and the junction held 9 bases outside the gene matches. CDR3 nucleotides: TGTGCCAGCAGCCCGGGCGGGCAGGGGGCCTACAATGAGCAGTTCTTC. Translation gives CASSPGGQGAYNEQFF.

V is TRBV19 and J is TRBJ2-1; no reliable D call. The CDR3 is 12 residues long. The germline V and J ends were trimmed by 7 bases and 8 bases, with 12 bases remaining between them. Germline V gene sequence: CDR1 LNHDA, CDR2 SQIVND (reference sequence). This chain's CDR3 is CASKRSVHEQFF. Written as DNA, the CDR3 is TGTGCCAGTAAACGGTCGGTTCATGAGCAGTTCTTC.

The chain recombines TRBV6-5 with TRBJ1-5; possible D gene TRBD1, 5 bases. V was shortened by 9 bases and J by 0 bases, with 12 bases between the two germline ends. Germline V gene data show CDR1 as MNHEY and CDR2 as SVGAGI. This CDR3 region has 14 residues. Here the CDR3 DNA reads TGTGCCAGTGGGGGGGATTCTAGCAATCAGCCCCAGCATTTT. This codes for CASGGDSSNQPQHF.

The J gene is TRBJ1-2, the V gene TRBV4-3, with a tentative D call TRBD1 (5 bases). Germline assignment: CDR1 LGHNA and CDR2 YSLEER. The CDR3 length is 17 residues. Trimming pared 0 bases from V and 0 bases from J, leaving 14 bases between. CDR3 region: CASSQDRLAGPNYGYTF. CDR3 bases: TGCGCCAGCAGCCAAGATCGGTTGGCAGGGCCTAACTATGGCTACACCTTC.